A single TCR beta chain is shown here with its context. The same CDR3 arises from other DNA sequences in this sample as well. These data originate in a study of technical replicates of blood from a handful of donors. Sequenced by immunoSEQ multiplex PCR; TCRdb stores in-frame clones only, minus some. The table records about 88,000 clones, roughly 90% of them present only once. The sample was T cells isolated from PBMCs. This receptor was taken from a human donor in good health.

This CDR3 is CASSPEGASQPQHF. DNA for the CDR3: TGTGCCAGCTCACCTGAGGGGGCTAGTCAGCCCCAGCATTTT. The V and J genes are TRBV18 and TRBJ1-5, with 7 positions matching TRBD1. Germline V gene data show CDR1 as KGHSH and CDR2 as LQKENI. The ends lost 3 bases at V and 6 bases at J; junction bases unmatched: 5. This CDR3 contains 14 residues.